Sequencing of this T cell receptor (beta chain) was carried out in a study of blood T cell repertoires in COVID-19 (dated by TCRdb to 2018 to 2020). With respect to the entire study: Samples covering the acute and convalescent phases of COVID-19 were provided by collaborators in the United States, Italy and Spain. The prospective study material was composed of cDNA or gDNA derived from T cells, B-cell-depleted T cells, or PBMCs. The repertoires were released in a freely available public database intended as a resource for research on the immune response to SARS-CoV-2. The dataset comprised deeply sampled blood TCRbeta repertoires from subjects exposed to, actively infected with, or recovered from COVID-19. A de-identified subject ID, COVID-19 status, age in years and sex were almost always included in the sample metadata. The samples were drawn from two sources: the first 160 participants of the ongoing ImmuneRACE study, and over 1,000 subjects contributed by 6 global collaborators. Where available, HLA class I and class II types were obtained from metadata supplied by the sample provider rather than from assay-based typing. Broad study findings and their caveats: Clinical and demographic metadata were provided uncurated, with the amount varying by source and participant.

Relative to germline, V is missing 0 bases and J is missing 1 base, with 3 bases of the junction outside any gene match. The germline V gene gives CDR1 as MNHEY and CDR2 as SVGAGI. Its CDR3 holds 16 amino acids, cysteine through phenylalanine. Only the CDR3 part of the read is kept: 48 bases, read in frame from the first base. Enrolling through a virtual design, the prospective study's participants ranged in age from roughly 18 to 95 years and lived across 20 to 25 United States geographic areas. In the prospective study, cohorts were assigned on the basis of participant-reported clinical history obtained from a screening survey and a study questionnaire. ImmuneRACE Cohort 3 recovered participants were defined by two consecutive negative NP/OP PCR tests, healthcare professional clearance, or symptom resolution. Each participant in the prospective study had whole blood, serum and a nasopharyngeal or oropharyngeal swab collected by mobile phlebotomists. Over a roughly 2-month period, participants in the prospective study had the option of providing additional blood draws and questionnaires. Before DNA extraction, prospective study blood samples were shipped either frozen or at room temperature.

TCRbeta CDR3 regions were amplified from genomic DNA by means of the immunoSEQ Assay, a bias-controlled multiplex PCR. The paper's data handling went like this. The number of nucleated cells in each sample was estimated by amplification of reference gene primers within the assay. Sequence reads were collapsed and filtered to measure the absolute abundance of every unique TCRbeta CDR3 rearrangement. For each sample, productive Simpson clonality was calculated as the square root of Simpson's diversity index over productive rearrangements. TCRdb mirrors the immuneACCESS table, restricted to in-frame sequences. Some clones are absent from its copies; in checked studies, under half trace to an unresolved V gene, and the reason for the others is unknown. D and trimming come from the DNA, and the V and J calls and clone size come from that table. For this sample the table gives 300,000 to 350,000 clones, of which nearly 90% were detected only once. The top ten constitute over 9% of the sample.

On this clone itself: There is no known antigen for this receptor. Qualities for individual bases were not recorded, and no much larger clone is one base off.

The specimen was PBMCs or T cells enriched from blood (not recorded which). The sequence is built from TRBV6-5 and TRBJ2-3, with 8 bases matching TRBD1. The origin of this receptor is a woman in her thirties who had recovered from COVID-19. The nucleotide sequence reads as follows: TGTGCCAGCAGTTACTCGGGGACAGGTCGCACAGATACGCAGTATTTT. Its amino acids are CASSYSGTGRTDTQYF.